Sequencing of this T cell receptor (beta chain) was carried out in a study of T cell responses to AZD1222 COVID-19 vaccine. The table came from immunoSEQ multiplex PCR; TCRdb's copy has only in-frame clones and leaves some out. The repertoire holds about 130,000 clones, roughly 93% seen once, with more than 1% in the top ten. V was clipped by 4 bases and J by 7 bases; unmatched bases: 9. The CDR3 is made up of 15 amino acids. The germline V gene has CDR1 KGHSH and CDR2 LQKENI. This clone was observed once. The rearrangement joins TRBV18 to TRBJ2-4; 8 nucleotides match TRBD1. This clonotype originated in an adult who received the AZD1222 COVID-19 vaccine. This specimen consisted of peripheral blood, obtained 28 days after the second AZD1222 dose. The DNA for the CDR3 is TGTGCCAGCTCACGCCGGACAGGGAAGGCGAACATTCAGTACTTC. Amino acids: CASSRRTGKANIQYF.